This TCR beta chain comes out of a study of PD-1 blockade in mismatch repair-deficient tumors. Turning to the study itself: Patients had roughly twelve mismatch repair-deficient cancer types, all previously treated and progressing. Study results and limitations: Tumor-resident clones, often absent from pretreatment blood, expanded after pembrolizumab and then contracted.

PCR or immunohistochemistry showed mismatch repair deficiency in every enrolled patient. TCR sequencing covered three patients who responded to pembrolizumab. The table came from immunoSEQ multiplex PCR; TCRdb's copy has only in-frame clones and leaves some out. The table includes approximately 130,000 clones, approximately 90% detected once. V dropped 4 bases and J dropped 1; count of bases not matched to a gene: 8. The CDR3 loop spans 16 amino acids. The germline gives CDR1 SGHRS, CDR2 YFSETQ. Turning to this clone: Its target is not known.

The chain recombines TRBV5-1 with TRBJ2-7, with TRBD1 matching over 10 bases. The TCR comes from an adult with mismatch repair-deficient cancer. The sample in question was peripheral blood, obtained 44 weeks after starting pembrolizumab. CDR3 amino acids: CASSTSPGQGSYEQYF. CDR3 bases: TGCGCCAGCAGCACATCACCGGGACAGGGGTCCTACGAGCAGTACTTC.